The clone carrying this TCR beta chain came up many times. This sample is part of a study of T cell repertoires in cytomegalovirus infection. Across the whole study: Public signatures in TCR beta pointed to CMV infection and matching HLA type.

TCRdb reanalysed the reads using MiXCR and keeps one entry per CDR3 protein. The sample lists around 230,000 distinct CDR3 sequences, approximately 6.7% occurring once. The clonotype originates from a human donor in good health (CMV status not recorded). Some clones in this sample may be carry-over from other donors' samples. The sequenced sample was PBMCs.

In DNA form, the CDR3 reads TGCAGCGTTCACGGGGGCTACGAGCAGTACTTC. This encodes CSVHGGYEQYF. The rearrangement uses TRBV29-1 and TRBJ2-7, with D possibly matching TRBD2 (6 bases). Germline CDR1 SQVTM, CDR2 ANQGSEA. The CDR3 has 11 amino acids. Trimming shortened V by 5 bases and J by 3 bases, and 8 bases separated the two germline ends.